Presented here are 17 T cell receptor beta chains from one specimen sequenced in a study of blood T cell repertoires in COVID-19. Profiled with immunoSEQ multiplex PCR; TCRdb holds only in-frame clones, not every one. The repertoire holds about 120,000 clones, roughly 76% seen once, with about 9.4% in the top ten. Sample: peripheral blood. These receptors were obtained from a human donor in a cohort sampled during active COVID-19.

The chain carries TRBV12-3 or TRBV12-4 and TRBJ1-1; D unresolved. CDR3 length: 13 amino acids. Deletions cut 1 base from V and 5 bases from J, with 8 bases between. The chain's CDR3 is CASSLGAGTEAFF. The CDR3 DNA reads as TGTGCCAGCAGTTTAGGGGCGGGTACTGAAGCTTTCTTT.

This clone was counted a single time. The CDR3 bases are TGCGCCAGCAGCATCGCAGGGGACACTGAAGCTTTCTTT. Its translation is CASSIAGDTEAFF. This sequence joins TRBV5-1 and TRBJ1-1; D may be TRBD1 (6 bases). Germline loops: CDR1 SGHRS, CDR2 YFSETQ. The V and J ends lost 4 bases and 3 bases respectively, with 10 bases between them. This CDR3 has 13 amino acids.

The chain recombines TRBV6-4 with TRBJ2-3, with D maybe TRBD2 (7 bases). CDR1 is MRHNA and CDR2 is SNTAGT in the germline V gene. The V end was cut by 5 bases, the J end by 4 bases, with 19 bases between. The CDR3 runs to 16 residues. The CDR3 loop reads CASSPLRGAPPDTQYF. The DNA for the CDR3 is TGTGCCAGCAGTCCCCTCCGGGGGGCGCCCCCAGATACGCAGTATTTT.

The chain uses TRBV7-8 and TRBJ1-1, with TRBD1 matching over 8 bases. The CDR3 has 17 amino acids. The ends lost 5 bases at V and 4 bases at J; junction bases unmatched: 15. Germline V gene sequence: CDR1 SGHVS, CDR2 FQNEAQ. CDR3 coding DNA: TGTGCCAGCAGCCCCGTCGACAGGGGCTGGGATAGCACTGAAGCTTTCTTT. This gives the protein CASSPVDRGWDSTEAFF.

CDR3: CSARRNTEAFF. The CDR3 bases are TGCAGTGCTAGGAGGAACACTGAAGCTTTCTTT. The chain joins TRBV20-1 to TRBJ1-1; D not certain. V was clipped by 3 bases and J by 1 base, with 3 bases between them. Germline V gene data show CDR1 as DFQATT and CDR2 as SNEGSKA (reference sequence). This CDR3 has 11 residues.

The chain recombines TRBV9 with TRBJ2-5, with TRBD2 matching 16 bases. V gave up 4 bases and J gave up 2 bases; unmatched junction bases: 5. CDR1 is SGDLS and CDR2 is YYNGEE in the germline V gene. The CDR3 covers 17 residues. The CDR3 region has the DNA TGTGCCAGCAGCCCTGGGACTAGCGGGAGGGGGCAAGAGACCCAGTACTTC. Amino acid sequence: CASSPGTSGRGQETQYF. The full variable domain, rest sourced from reference TRBV9 and TRBJ2-5, is DSGVTQTPKHLITATGQRVTLRCSPRSGDLSVYWYQQSLDQGLQFLIQYYNGEERAKGNILERFSAQQFPDLHSELNLSSLELGDSALYFCASSPGTSGRGQETQYFGPGTRLLVL.

The chain combines TRBV2 with TRBJ2-3; D is perhaps TRBD2 (5 bases). This CDR3 comprises 14 residues. Trimming shortened V by 4 bases and J by 7 bases, and 15 bases separated the two germline ends. Looked up from germline, CDR1 is SNHLY and CDR2 is FYNNEI. This chain's CDR3 is CASSGGPSDYTQYF. In nucleotides, the CDR3 is TGTGCCAGCAGTGGAGGGCCCTCGGATTATACGCAGTATTTT.

The V and J genes are TRBV14 and TRBJ1-3, with 8 nucleotides matching TRBD1. The CDR3 is 13 amino acids. CDR1 is SGHDN, CDR2 FVKESK, per germline. The J segment lost 8 bases and the V segment lost 4 bases, leaving 4 bases of the junction unmatched. The CDR3, as DNA: TGTGCCAGCAGCCTTGACAGGGGACACACCATATATTTT. This codes for CASSLDRGHTIYF. The variable domain in full, completed from reference TRBV14 and TRBJ1-3, reads EAGVTQFPSHSVIEKGQTVTLRCDPISGHDNLYWYRRVMGKEIKFLLHFVKESKQDESGMPNNRFLAERTGGTYSTLKVQPAELEDSGVYFCASSLDRGHTIYFGEGSWLTVV.

This chain connects TRBV5-6 to TRBJ2-5; tentatively, D is TRBD2 (6 bases). Germline V gene sequence: CDR1 SGHDT, CDR2 YYEEEE. The CDR3 has 15 amino acids. The V end lost 1 base, the J end lost 5 bases, and 15 bases lay between the germline ends. CDR3 residues: CASSLRGSGSETQYF. CDR3 DNA: TGTGCCAGCAGCTTGAGGGGTAGCGGTTCGGAGACCCAGTACTTC.

The J gene is TRBJ2-1, the V gene TRBV11-3; 9 positions agree with TRBD2. CDR3 length: 20 residues. Trimming removed 0 bases from V and 1 base from J; junction bases left unmatched: 13. The germline CDR1 and CDR2 sequences are SGHNT and YENEEA. In DNA, the CDR3 is TGTGCCAGCAGCTTAGAGCTTAGCGGGAGAGGGTTGGGTTCCTACAATGAGCAGTTCTTC. Protein sequence: CASSLELSGRGLGSYNEQFF. The variable domain in full, with the rest retrieved from reference TRBV11-3 and TRBJ2-1, is EAGVVQSPRYKIIEKKQPVAFWCNPISGHNTLYWYLQNLGQGPELLIRYENEEAVDDSQLPKDRFSAERLKGVDSTLKIQPAELGDSAVYLCASSLELSGRGLGSYNEQFFGPGTRLTVL.

The chain has TRBV28 and TRBJ2-3; D is undetermined. The CDR3 length is 13 residues. CDR1 and CDR2 (germline): MDHEN, SYDVKM. Trimming pared 3 bases from V and 2 bases from J, leaving 6 bases between. Here the CDR3 reads CASSLTITDTQYF. The CDR3 DNA sequence: TGTGCCAGCAGTTTGACAATCACAGATACGCAGTATTTT.

A note on this clone: This CDR3 is also generated by other DNA sequences in the sample. The rearrangement uses TRBV5-4 and TRBJ1-6, with D perhaps TRBD1 (5 bases). V was trimmed by 7 bases and J by 10 bases, leaving 12 bases between them. This CDR3 has 12 residues. The germline V gene has CDR1 SGHNT and CDR2 YYREEE (reference sequence). The CDR3 coding sequence is TGTGCCAGCGGACAAGACAACTCACCCCTCCACTTT. Translating it yields CASGQDNSPLHF.

The chain carries TRBV20-1 and TRBJ2-2; D is ambiguous. Germline V lookup: CDR1 DFQATT, CDR2 SNEGSKA (reference sequence). Trimming removed 4 bases at V and 6 bases at J, with 6 bases between. The CDR3 has 11 amino acids. CDR3 loop: CSANSPGELFF. Written as DNA, the CDR3 is TGCAGTGCTAACTCACCCGGGGAGCTGTTTTTT.

For this clone: The sample contains more than one DNA sequence encoding this CDR3. This chain uses TRBV7-2 with TRBJ2-3; D unclear. V was clipped by 1 base and J by 4 bases, with 6 bases between them. The germline V gene has CDR1 SGHTA and CDR2 FQGNSA. CDR3 length: 13 amino acids. The CDR3 loop is CASSLVLADTQYF. CDR3 nucleotides: TGTGCCAGCAGCTTAGTTTTAGCAGATACGCAGTATTTT. Full variable domain (remainder filled in from reference TRBV7-2 and TRBJ2-3): GAGVSQSPSNKVTEKGKDVELRCDPISGHTALYWYRQSLGQGLEFLIYFQGNSAPDKSGLPSDRFSAERTGGSVSTLTIQRTQQEDSAVYLCASSLVLADTQYFGPGTRLTVL.

The chain joins TRBV7-3 to TRBJ2-2; 8 nucleotides agree with TRBD2. Germline V gene lookup returns CDR1 SGHTA and CDR2 FQGTGA. Trimming at V came to 3 bases and at J to 0 bases, leaving 3 bases not matched to a gene. The CDR3 runs to 16 residues. CDR3 loop: CASSLDSGTNTGELFF. The CDR3 region has the DNA TGTGCCAGCAGCTTGGATAGCGGGACGAACACCGGGGAGCTGTTTTTT.

CDR3 sequence (DNA): TGTGCCTGGAGCCGCCGGGTAGGCGGGAGGGCAGGGTCCTACAATGAGCAGTTCTTC. Its protein product is CAWSRRVGGRAGSYNEQFF. This rearrangement joins TRBV30 to TRBJ2-1, with 9 bases identical to TRBD2. This CDR3 contains 19 residues. Germline CDR1 and CDR2: GTSNPN and SVGIG (reference sequence). Losses at the gene ends were 3 bases for V and 1 base for J; bases not matched to a gene: 16. The variable domain in full, with the rest retrieved from reference TRBV30 and TRBJ2-1, is SQTIHQWPATLVQPVGSPLSLECTVEGTSNPNLYWYRQAAGRGLQLLFYSVGIGQISSEVPQNLSASRPQDRQFILSSKKLLLSDSGFYLCAWSRRVGGRAGSYNEQFFGPGTRLTVL.

The chain joins TRBV3-1 (or the pseudogene TRBV3-2) to TRBJ1-3; no definite D call. CDR1 and CDR2 from the germline V gene are LGHDT and YNNKEL (reference sequence). The V end lost 2 bases, the J end lost 0 bases, and 5 bases lay between the germline ends. The CDR3 contains 14 residues. CDR3 nucleotides: TGTGCCAGCAGCCAACACAGCTCTGGAAACACCATATATTTT. Protein product: CASSQHSSGNTIYF.